The clone carrying this T cell receptor beta chain was seen a handful of times. The sample belongs to a study of blood T cell repertoires in COVID-19. Across the study: Acute and convalescent COVID-19 specimens originated in the United States, Italy and Spain. Nucleic acid was either cDNA or gDNA, and it came from T cells, B-cell-depleted T cells, or PBMCs.

As processed by the authors: Using reference gene primer amplification, nucleated cell counts were estimated. Data came from immunoSEQ multiplex PCR; TCRdb stores just in-frame clones and leaves some out. The V and J calls and the clone size are those of that table, but D and trimming were determined from the DNA. This sample has about 47,000 clones; roughly 70% occur once, and the top ten carry 6.2%. Germline V gene sequence: CDR1 GTSNPN, CDR2 SVGIG (reference sequence). The CDR3 loop spans 16 amino acids. The ends were cut back, 2 bases at V and 7 bases at J, with 20 bases in the middle. V is TRBV30 and J is TRBJ1-4; D perhaps matches TRBD1 (6 bases). Input material: peripheral blood. The sequence came from a man older than 75 with acute or convalescent COVID-19. The CDR3 sequence is CAWSHATGFGFEKLFF. The DNA of the CDR3 is TGTGCCTGGAGTCACGCCACAGGGTTTGGGTTTGAAAAACTGTTTTTT.